This T cell receptor beta chain came from a study of cytomegalovirus exposure and HLA in healthy donors. About the research overall: Assignment to the Caucasian-associated ancestry cluster applied to more than 75% of the approximately 420 genotyped donors. Study-level results: A later analysis appeared to link common viral pathogens to several of the most significant clusters. Roughly uniform depth of sequencing across donors was assumed in presence/absence analyses.

For this clone: Its target is not known.

With 3 bases clipped from V and 6 bases from J, the junction kept 5 bases outside the gene matches. The CDR3 has 14 amino acids. The germline CDR1 and CDR2 sequences are SGDLS and YYNGEE. PCR involved 60 Vbeta and 13 Jbeta primers. Clones were sequenced by immunoSEQ multiplex PCR, and TCRdb holds only the in-frame ones, with some missing. The sample comprises 85,000 to 100,000 clones, about four fifths of which are singletons, and roughly 3.5% rests with the top ten. The J gene is TRBJ2-1, the V gene TRBV9, with 8 positions matching TRBD1. The clonotype comes from a female donor in good health and CMV-seropositive. The specimen sequenced was PBMCs. CDR3 protein: CASSDRGLVNEQFF. DNA for the CDR3: TGTGCCAGCAGCGACAGGGGGTTAGTCAATGAGCAGTTCTTC.